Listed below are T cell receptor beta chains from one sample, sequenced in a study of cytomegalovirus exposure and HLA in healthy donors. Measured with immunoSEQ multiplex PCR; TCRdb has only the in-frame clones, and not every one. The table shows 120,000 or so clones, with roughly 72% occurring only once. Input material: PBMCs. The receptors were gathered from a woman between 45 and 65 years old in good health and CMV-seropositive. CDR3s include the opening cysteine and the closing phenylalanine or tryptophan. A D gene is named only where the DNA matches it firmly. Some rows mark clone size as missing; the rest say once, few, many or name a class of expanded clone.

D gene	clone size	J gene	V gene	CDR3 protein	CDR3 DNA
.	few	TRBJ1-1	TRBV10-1	CASRETANTEAFF	TGCGCCAGCAGGGAGACAGCGAACACTGAAGCTTTCTTT
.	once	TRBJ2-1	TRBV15	CATSRDRGTLNEQFF	TGTGCCACCAGCAGAGACAGGGGTACCCTCAATGAGCAGTTCTTC
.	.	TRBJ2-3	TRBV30	CAWTEPGAFNPTDTQYF	TGTGCCTGGACCGAACCAGGGGCCTTCAACCCCACAGATACGCAGTATTTT
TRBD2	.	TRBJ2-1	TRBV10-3	CAISVGGVNEQFF	TGTGCCATCAGTGTTGGGGGGGTTAATGAGCAGTTCTTC
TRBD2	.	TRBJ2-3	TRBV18	CASSAGTSGRSDTQYF	TGTGCCAGCTCAGCCGGGACTAGCGGGAGGAGTGATACGCAGTATTTT
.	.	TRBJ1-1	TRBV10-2	CASSETWGGGTEAFF	TGCGCCAGCAGTGAAACTTGGGGAGGCGGGACTGAAGCTTTCTTT
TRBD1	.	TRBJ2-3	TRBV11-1	CASSLGGQGDSDTQYF	TGTGCCAGCAGCCTAGGTGGACAGGGGGATTCAGATACGCAGTATTTT
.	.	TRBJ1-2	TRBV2	CASTRLRANYGYTF	TGTGCCAGCACCCGTCTAAGAGCTAACTATGGCTACACCTTC
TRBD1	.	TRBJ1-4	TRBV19	CASSPGQNPSNEKLFF	TGTGCCAGTAGTCCGGGACAGAATCCGTCAAATGAAAAACTGTTTTTT
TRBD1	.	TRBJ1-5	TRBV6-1	CASSTQGGSNQPQHF	TGTGCCAGCAGCACTCAGGGGGGAAGCAATCAGCCCCAGCATTTT
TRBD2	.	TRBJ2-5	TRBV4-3	CASSPGLAGAETQYF	TGCGCCAGCAGCCCCGGACTAGCGGGGGCGGAGACCCAGTACTTC
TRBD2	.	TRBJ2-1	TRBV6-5	CASSLGAARGRSEQFF	TGTGCCAGCAGTTTGGGGGCGGCTCGCGGGAGGAGTGAGCAGTTCTTC
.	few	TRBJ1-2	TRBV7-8	CASSLGTGYGYTF	TGTGCCAGCAGCCTGGGAACAGGCTATGGCTACACCTTC
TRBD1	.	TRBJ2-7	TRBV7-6	CASSPTGGVSFEQYF	TGTGCCAGCAGCCCGACAGGGGGAGTTTCTTTCGAGCAGTACTTC
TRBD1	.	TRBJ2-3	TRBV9	CASSAWTGLGTDTQYF	TGTGCCAGCAGCGCATGGACAGGGTTAGGCACAGATACGCAGTATTTT
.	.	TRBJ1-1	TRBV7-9	CASSPNTGNTEAFF	TGTGCCAGCAGCCCCAATACAGGGAACACTGAAGCTTTCTTT
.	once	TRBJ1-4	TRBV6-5	CASRRDSNEKLFF	TGTGCCAGCAGACGTGACAGTAATGAAAAACTGTTTTTT
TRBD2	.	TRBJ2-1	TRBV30	CAWSDRGGSLDEQFF	TGTGCCTGGAGTGATCGCGGGGGGTCGCTCGATGAGCAGTTCTTC
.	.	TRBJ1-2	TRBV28	CASSLSSDYYGYTF	TGTGCCAGCAGTTTAAGCTCAGACTACTATGGCTACACCTTC
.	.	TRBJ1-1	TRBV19	CASSMVSDTEAFF	TGTGCCAGTAGTATGGTTAGCGACACTGAAGCTTTCTTT
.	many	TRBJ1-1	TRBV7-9	CASSLETRSEAFF	TGTGCCAGCAGCTTAGAGACTAGATCTGAAGCTTTCTTT
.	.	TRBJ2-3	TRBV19	CASSIKTADTQYF	TGTGCCAGTAGTATAAAAACAGCAGATACGCAGTATTTT